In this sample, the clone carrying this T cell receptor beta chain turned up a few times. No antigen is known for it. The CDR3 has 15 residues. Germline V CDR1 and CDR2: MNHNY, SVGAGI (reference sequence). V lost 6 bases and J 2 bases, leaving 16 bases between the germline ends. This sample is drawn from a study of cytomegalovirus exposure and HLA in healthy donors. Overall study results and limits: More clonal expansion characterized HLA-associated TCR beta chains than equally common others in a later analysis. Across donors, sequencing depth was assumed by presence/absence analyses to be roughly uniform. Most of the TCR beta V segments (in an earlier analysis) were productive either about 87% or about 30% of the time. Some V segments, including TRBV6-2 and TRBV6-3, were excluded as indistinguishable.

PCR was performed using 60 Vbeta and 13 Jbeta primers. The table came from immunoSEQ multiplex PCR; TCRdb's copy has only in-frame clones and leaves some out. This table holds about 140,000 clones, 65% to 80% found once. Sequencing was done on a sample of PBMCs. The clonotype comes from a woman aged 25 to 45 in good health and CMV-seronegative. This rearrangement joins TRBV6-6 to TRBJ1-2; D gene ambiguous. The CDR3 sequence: CASRPHDPPNYGYTF. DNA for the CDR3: TGTGCCAGCAGACCACACGATCCACCGAACTATGGCTACACCTTC.